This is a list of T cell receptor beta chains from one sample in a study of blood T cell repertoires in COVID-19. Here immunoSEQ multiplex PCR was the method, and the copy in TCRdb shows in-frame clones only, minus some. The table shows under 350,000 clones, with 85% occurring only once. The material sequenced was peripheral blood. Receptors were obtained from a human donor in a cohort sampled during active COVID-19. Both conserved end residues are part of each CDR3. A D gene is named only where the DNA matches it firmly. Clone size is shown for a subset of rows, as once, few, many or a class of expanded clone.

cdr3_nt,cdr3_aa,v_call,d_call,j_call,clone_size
TGTGCCAGCAGTAAGATGGCCAGGGCTCTTCAGCCCCAGCATTTT,CASSKMARALQPQHF,TRBV28,.,TRBJ1-5,.
TGCGCCAGCAGTCACACTACCATAAGGCGGGGTGAAAACTATGGCTACACCTTC,CASSHTTIRRGENYGYTF,TRBV4-1,.,TRBJ1-2,.
TGTGCCAGCACCCCTCAGGACATACTGAACACTGAAGCTTTCTTT,CASTPQDILNTEAFF,TRBV2,.,TRBJ1-1,.
TGTGCCAGCAGTTCCGGGACAGGGACAGATACGCAGTATTTT,CASSSGTGTDTQYF,TRBV28,TRBD1,TRBJ2-3,once
TGTGCCAGCTCGCTCCTAGAGCCCAGCTCCTACAATGAGCAGTTCTTC,CASSLLEPSSYNEQFF,TRBV18,.,TRBJ2-1,.
TGTGCCAGTAGTATAGGCACAGGGGTAAGTGGGCCCCAGCATTTT,CASSIGTGVSGPQHF,TRBV19,TRBD1,TRBJ1-5,few
TGTGCCAGCAGTGAAGCGCTTCGGCTAGCGGGCCCTGTGGATGAGCAGTTCTTC,CASSEALRLAGPVDEQFF,TRBV6-1,TRBD2,TRBJ2-1,.
TGTGCCAGCGGACTAGCGGGAAATTACAATGAGCAGTTCTTC,CASGLAGNYNEQFF,TRBV3-1/TRBV3-2,TRBD2,TRBJ2-1,.
TGTGCCAGCAGCTTAGGCATGGCCTGGACTAGCGAGAACACCGGGGAGCTGTTTTTT,CASSLGMAWTSENTGELFF,TRBV11-2,TRBD2,TRBJ2-2,.
TGCGCCAGCAGCTTGAGAGTTGACTCCCCCTACGAGCAGTACTTC,CASSLRVDSPYEQYF,TRBV5-1,.,TRBJ2-7,.
TGTGCCAGCAGCCAAGAGACCAGGGTGAACAATTCACCCCTCCACTTT,CASSQETRVNNSPLHF,TRBV4-2,.,TRBJ1-6,.
TGTGCCAGCAGCCAATTGGCAGGAGGGGAGCTGTTTTTT,CASSQLAGGELFF,TRBV3-1/TRBV3-2,.,TRBJ2-2,once
TGCGCCAGCAGCTTCAACCAGGGAGGTGGATTCAATGAGCAGTTCTTC,CASSFNQGGGFNEQFF,TRBV5-1,.,TRBJ2-1,.
TGCGCCAGCAGCCAAGATTATGTCTCCTACAATGAGCAGTTCTTC,CASSQDYVSYNEQFF,TRBV4-1,.,TRBJ2-1,.
TGCGCCAGCAGCTTGACCGGGACAGGCTCCACTGAAGCTTTCTTT,CASSLTGTGSTEAFF,TRBV5-1,TRBD1,TRBJ1-1,.
TGTGCCAGCAGCTTAGTAGCCCTGCGCGAGCAGTACTTC,CASSLVALREQYF,TRBV7-9,.,TRBJ2-7,.
TGTGCCAGCAGCCCCCCCGGGAGGACCGGGGAGCTGTTTTTT,CASSPPGRTGELFF,TRBV6-6,TRBD2,TRBJ2-2,.
TGTGCCAGCAGTGAAGCGTATGGAGGGGACACTGAAGCTTTCTTT,CASSEAYGGDTEAFF,TRBV2,.,TRBJ1-1,.
TGTGCCAGCAGCGCAACAGGGGGTAGCACAGATACGCAGTATTTT,CASSATGGSTDTQYF,TRBV9,TRBD1,TRBJ2-3,.
TGTGCCAGCAGTGAACTCAATGAGCAGTTCTTC,CASSELNEQFF,TRBV6-1,.,TRBJ2-1,.
TGTGCCAGCAGCGAAAATAGCGGGAGTTACAATGAGCAGTTCTTC,CASSENSGSYNEQFF,TRBV28,TRBD2,TRBJ2-1,.
TGTGCCAGCAGCTCCAATCGGGCGCTAGCGGGAAGGGAGACCCAGTACTTC,CASSSNRALAGRETQYF,TRBV7-8,TRBD2,TRBJ2-5,.
TGTGCCAGCAGGGACAGGGGCAGTACTGGATACAATGAGCAGTTCTTC,CASRDRGSTGYNEQFF,TRBV2,TRBD1,TRBJ2-1,.
TGTGCCAGCAGCACTGTATTGAGTTCCTACAATGAGCAGTTCTTC,CASSTVLSSYNEQFF,TRBV7-8,.,TRBJ2-1,.
TGTGCAAGTCGCACAGGGGGGGCCTACGAGCAGTACTTC,CASRTGGAYEQYF,TRBV12-2,.,TRBJ2-7,.
TGTGCCAGCACCCATAGGACGGGGAAAACAGATACGCAGTATTTT,CASTHRTGKTDTQYF,TRBV7-2,.,TRBJ2-3,.
TGTGCCAGCAACGTCGGGGGAAGCGAGGGACGAACCTATGGCTACACCTTC,CASNVGGSEGRTYGYTF,TRBV5-4,.,TRBJ1-2,.
TGTGCCAGCAGGATAGCGGGCCCCTACGAGCAGTACTTC,CASRIAGPYEQYF,TRBV7-2,TRBD2,TRBJ2-7,.
TGTGCCAGCAGCTTAGCGGCGGGGAGCTACAATGAGCAGTTCTTC,CASSLAAGSYNEQFF,TRBV7-2,.,TRBJ2-1,.
TGTGCCAGCAGTTTTACTCCGACTAGTCAAGAGACCCAGTACTTC,CASSFTPTSQETQYF,TRBV28,.,TRBJ2-5,.
TGTGCTAGTGGTTTGCAAAGGAAGGGGTTTGATGGCTACACCTTC,CASGLQRKGFDGYTF,TRBV12-5,.,TRBJ1-2,.
TGTGCCAGCAGCCGGGACAGCGTAAACACTGAAGCTTTCTTT,CASSRDSVNTEAFF,TRBV14,TRBD1,TRBJ1-1,.
TGTGCCAGCATTCGTAGGGGGATAGGTAATGAAAAACTGTTTTTT,CASIRRGIGNEKLFF,TRBV28,.,TRBJ1-4,.
TGCGCCAGCAGCTTGGGGCTAGTTCGGGACAGGGGCGTTTGGCAGTACTTC,CASSLGLVRDRGVWQYF,TRBV5-1,TRBD1,TRBJ2-7,.
TGTGCCAGCAGCTTGGCTCTCGCAGGGTGGTCCAATGAGCAGTTCTTC,CASSLALAGWSNEQFF,TRBV5-6,.,TRBJ2-1,.
TGCAGTGCTAGACCGATGGGGCCGCAGTTCTTC,CSARPMGPQFF,TRBV20-1,.,TRBJ2-1,.
TGTGCCAGCAGTACTCATACAGGGATAAGTCAGCCCCAGCATTTT,CASSTHTGISQPQHF,TRBV2,.,TRBJ1-5,.
TGTGCCAGCAAACTGGGACAGGTAGGACCCATGAACACTGAAGCTTTCTTT,CASKLGQVGPMNTEAFF,TRBV6-4,TRBD1,TRBJ1-1,.
TGTGCCACCAGCGCGGGGGGGGCCAACGTCCTGACTTTC,CATSAGGANVLTF,TRBV24-1,.,TRBJ2-6,.
TGTGCCAGCAGTCCCCGGACAGGCCCGAGGTCCTACAATGAGCAGTTCTTC,CASSPRTGPRSYNEQFF,TRBV6-6,TRBD1,TRBJ2-1,.
TGTGCCAGCAGCGTATCGGGGAGGGCCGACAATGAGCAGTTCTTC,CASSVSGRADNEQFF,TRBV9,TRBD2,TRBJ2-1,.
TGTGCCAGCAGTTCCCCGGGACAGGGATACGAAAAACTGTTTTTT,CASSSPGQGYEKLFF,TRBV28,TRBD1,TRBJ1-4,few
TGTGCCAGCAGAAAGGACAGCAACTACGAGCAGTACTTC,CASRKDSNYEQYF,TRBV7-9,.,TRBJ2-7,few
TGTGCCAGCATCGGGGACAGCGACTATGGCTACACCTTC,CASIGDSDYGYTF,TRBV2,TRBD1,TRBJ1-2,.
TGTGCCAGCAGCAACAAAGAGTACCTAGGAGAGACCCAGTACTTC,CASSNKEYLGETQYF,TRBV5-4,.,TRBJ2-5,.
TGTGCCAGCAGTTTATCCAGGGGGGTCACCGGGGAGCTGTTTTTT,CASSLSRGVTGELFF,TRBV28,.,TRBJ2-2,.
TGTGCCAGCAGTTCAATCGGCTACGAGCAGTACTTC,CASSSIGYEQYF,TRBV27,.,TRBJ2-7,.
TGTGCCAGCAGCCCGGGGGTGGGGACCAACACTGAAGCTTTCTTT,CASSPGVGTNTEAFF,TRBV5-5,.,TRBJ1-1,.
TGTGCCAGCTCCTTTGGGTCGGGAGGTCAAGAGACCCAGTACTTC,CASSFGSGGQETQYF,TRBV18,TRBD2,TRBJ2-5,.
TGTGCCAGCAGCTTATCTAGCGGGAGCCCTAGCACAGATACGCAGTATTTT,CASSLSSGSPSTDTQYF,TRBV7-8,TRBD2,TRBJ2-3,.
TGTGCCAGCTCCAGACTAGCGGGAAAAGCTTTCTCTAGCACAGATACGCAGTATTTT,CASSRLAGKAFSSTDTQYF,TRBV27,TRBD2,TRBJ2-3,.